The present T cell receptor (beta chain) was sequenced within a study of cytomegalovirus exposure and HLA in healthy donors. Study-level information: Approximately 190 million T cells yielded 100 million to 130 million unique TCR beta sequences, as an earlier analysis found.

Study-level findings and limits: Being productive about 87% or about 30% of the time was typical of most TCR beta V segments in an earlier analysis. In vitro work confirmed that a few CMV-associated chains recognize CMV antigens.

This clone occurred once. Antigen: not known. The primer mix had 60 Vbeta and 13 Jbeta primers. Data came from immunoSEQ multiplex PCR; TCRdb stores just in-frame clones and leaves some out. There are under 250,000 clones in the sample; 76% occur only once, and over 0.55% lies in the top ten. Trimming took off 1 base at V and 6 bases at J, with 12 bases between the two ends. The germline gives CDR1 MNHNS, CDR2 SASEGT. The CDR3 is 14 amino acids. The gene calls are TRBV6-1 and TRBJ1-2; possibly TRBD1 for D (6 bases). The sequenced material came from PBMCs. The source is a man between 18 and 29 years old in good health and CMV-seronegative. DNA for the CDR3: TGTGCCAGCAGTGAAGGGAACAGGGTGGATGGCTACACCTTC. The encoded protein is CASSEGNRVDGYTF.